Following are 4 T cell receptor beta chains from one sample sequenced in a study of tumor-infiltrating lymphocytes in localized non-small cell lung cancer. Here immunoSEQ multiplex PCR was the method, and the copy in TCRdb shows in-frame clones only, minus some. Of some 15,000 clones listed, approximately 70% are singletons. Sequenced input: lung tumor tissue. Receptors were obtained from a human donor with non-small cell lung cancer.

This sequence joins TRBV14 and TRBJ2-7, with TRBD2 identical over 9 bases. After removal of 0 bases from V and 3 bases from J, the junction contained 6 bases not matched to a gene. CDR1 is SGHDN and CDR2 is FVKESK in the germline V gene. The CDR3 spans 16 residues. The CDR3 region has the DNA TGTGCCAGCAGCCAAGACGGACTAGCGACTGACTACGAGCAGTACTTC. Translating gives CASSQDGLATDYEQYF.

The genes are TRBV6-5 and TRBJ2-3; the match to TRBD1 covers 10 bases. Looked up from germline, CDR1 is MNHEY and CDR2 is SVGAGI. The junction had 1 base not matched to a gene; V was cut back by 0 bases and J by 4 bases. This CDR3 has 15 residues. CDR3 in DNA: TGTGCCAGCAGTTACTCGGGACAGGGGCCAGATACGCAGTATTTT. It is translated as CASSYSGQGPDTQYF.

For the CDR3, the DNA is TGTGCCAGCAGCCGTCTCGGGAGAGTTCCTGGGGCCAACGTCCTGACTTTC. Protein product: CASSRLGRVPGANVLTF. The gene calls are TRBV27 and TRBJ2-6; D might be TRBD2 (6 bases). Looked up from germline, CDR1 is MNHEY and CDR2 is SMNVEV (reference sequence). The CDR3 spans 17 residues. V was pared by 6 bases and J by 2 bases, with 17 bases between. The full variable domain, rest sourced from reference TRBV27 and TRBJ2-6, is EAQVTQNPRYLITVTGKKLTVTCSQNMNHEYMSWYRQDPGLGLRQIYYSMNVEVTDKGDVPEGYKVSRKEKRNFPLILESPSPNQTSLYFCASSRLGRVPGANVLTFGAGSRLTVL.

The V call is TRBV5-1, the J call TRBJ2-2; D might be TRBD1 or TRBD2, each matching 5 bases. Germline V gives CDR1 SGHRS, CDR2 YFSETQ. Between the trimmed V and J ends, which lost 0 bases and 2 bases, there was a span of 11 bases. This CDR3 spans 16 amino acids. CDR3 coding DNA: TGCGCCAGCAGCTTGGGAGGGACGGCAAACACCGGGGAGCTGTTTTTT. It is translated as CASSLGGTANTGELFF.